The 24 T cell receptor beta chains below come from one sample, sequenced in a study of T cell repertoires in cytomegalovirus infection. TCRdb passed the reads through MiXCR, listing each CDR3 protein once. The repertoire holds under 500,000 distinct CDR3 sequences, with 40% to 50% as singletons. Their antigens are not known. The sequencing used cultured PBMCs, collected from culture after CMV antigen stimulation. These receptor sequences come from a human donor in good health (CMV status not recorded). Some clones in this sample may be carry-over from other donors' samples.

The V gene is TRBV4-1, the J gene TRBJ1-2; D might be TRBD1 (5 bases). The germline V gene has CDR1 MGHRA and CDR2 YSYEKL. This CDR3 comprises 16 residues. Trimming left V 2 bases short and J 0 bases short, with 13 bases between. The CDR3 here is CASSQRGTVSNYGYTF. The CDR3 bases are TGCGCCAGCAGCCAACGGGGGACTGTTTCTAACTATGGCTACACCTTC.

This clonotype was seen a few times. The chain is built from TRBV7-8 and TRBJ1-5; 7 bases line up with TRBD1. The CDR3 contains 15 residues. Unmatched junction bases numbered 8, after V lost 8 bases and J lost 1 base. Germline-derived CDR1 and CDR2 are SGHVS and FQNEAQ. The CDR3 DNA is TGTGCCAGCGAACAGGGGACTATCAGCAATCAGCCCCAGCATTTT. This codes for CASEQGTISNQPQHF. Full variable domain (remainder filled in from reference TRBV7-8 and TRBJ1-5): GAGVSQSPRYKVAKRGQDVALRCDPISGHVSLFWYQQALGQGPEFLTYFQNEAQLDKSGLPSDRFFAERPEGSVSTLKIQRTQQEDSAVYLCASEQGTISNQPQHFGDGTRLSIL.

This clonotype was picked up many times. The chain has TRBV6-1 and TRBJ2-2; 8 bases map to TRBD1. V was clipped by 5 bases and J by 2 bases; unmatched bases: 4. CDR3 length: 15 residues. CDR1 and CDR2 (germline): MNHNS, SASEGT. CDR3 residues: CASSTGQGNTGELFF. CDR3 nucleotides: TGTGCCAGCAGTACTGGACAGGGAAACACCGGGGAGCTGTTTTTT.

Note on this clonotype: The germline gene is not matched at one end of the junction; a read error may be the cause. The chain joins TRBV20-1 to TRBJ1-2, with 9 bases lining up with TRBD1. From germline, CDR1 is DFQATT and CDR2 SNEGSKA (reference sequence). This CDR3 has 16 amino acids. This CDR3 is CSARPLGQGNDYGFTF. The DNA of the CDR3 is TGCAGTGCTCGTCCTCTGGGACAGGGAAACGACTATGGCTTCACCTTC.

As to this clonotype: No DNA is shown, since the ends of the CDR3 on it are uncertain; the CDR3 is the one TCRdb lists. V gene TRBV6-8 combines with J gene TRBJ2-2; the table gives TRBD2 as D, unverified against the DNA. In germline, CDR1 is MNHGY, CDR2 SAAAGT. Inclusive of both ends, the CDR3 amounts to 16 amino acids. The CDR3 protein is CASSSSTGGNTGELFF.

This chain links TRBV4-1 with TRBJ2-1; 11 bases agree with TRBD2. The length of the CDR3 is 16 residues. Unmatched junction bases numbered 10, after V lost 4 bases and J lost 8 bases. The germline gives CDR1 MGHRA, CDR2 YSYEKL. This CDR3 is CASSLGLAASRDEQFF. CDR3 nucleotide sequence: TGCGCCAGCAGCCTGGGACTAGCGGCTAGCCGGGATGAGCAGTTCTTC.

V and J are TRBV20-1 and TRBJ1-1; D gene ambiguous. Trimming took 6 bases from V and 5 from J, leaving 16 bases between them. The germline gives CDR1 DFQATT, CDR2 SNEGSKA (reference sequence). CDR3 size: 13 residues. CDR3 residues: CSAGKGGVTEAFF. CDR3 nucleotides: TGCAGTGCCGGGAAAGGTGGGGTGACTGAAGCTTTCTTT.

V gene TRBV27 combines with J gene TRBJ1-2; D is possibly TRBD1 (6 bases). The V end was cut by 3 bases, the J end by 1 base, with 9 bases between. CDR1 and CDR2 from the germline V gene are MNHEY and SMNVEV (reference sequence). CDR3 length equals 14 residues. CDR3 protein: CASSLTGLNYGYTF. CDR3 sequence (DNA): TGTGCCAGCAGTTTGACAGGCCTTAACTATGGCTACACCTTC.

The chain uses TRBV6-2 or TRBV6-3 and TRBJ1-2; D ambiguous. CDR1 and CDR2 from the germline V gene are MNHEY and SVGEGT. The V end was cut by 0 bases, the J end by 7 bases, with 12 bases between. The CDR3 sequence is 14 residues long. The CDR3 reads CASSYSLSSTGYTF. CDR3 coding DNA: TGTGCCAGCAGTTACTCGCTGAGTTCAACTGGCTACACCTTC.

Many counts were recorded for this clonotype. The chain is built from TRBV7-2 and TRBJ1-2; D not certain. Germline V lookup: CDR1 SGHTA, CDR2 FQGNSA. CDR3 length: 11 amino acids. V gave up 3 bases and J gave up 1 base, with 0 bases separating them. The DNA for the CDR3 is TGTGCCAGCAGCTTTAACTATGGCTACACCTTC. Translation: CASSFNYGYTF.

This clonotype has just a few counts. The chain carries TRBV29-1 and TRBJ2-6; D is unresolved. Germline V CDR1 and CDR2: SQVTM, ANQGSEA. V lost 4 bases, J lost 2 bases, and 6 bases lay in between. The CDR3 totals 13 residues. The CDR3 loop reads CSVAAPGANVLTF. In DNA, the CDR3 is TGCAGCGTTGCAGCCCCTGGGGCCAACGTCCTGACTTTC.

The rearrangement joins TRBV28 to TRBJ1-5, with D perhaps TRBD1 (6 bases). Looked up from germline, CDR1 is MDHEN and CDR2 is SYDVKM. The CDR3 is 13 amino acids. The V and J ends lost 10 bases and 0 bases respectively, with 10 bases between them. For the CDR3, the DNA is TGTGCCACCGGACAGTTTAGCAATCAGCCCCAGCATTTT. It specifies CATGQFSNQPQHF. Full variable domain (rest looked up from reference TRBV28 and TRBJ1-5): DVKVTQSSRYLVKRTGEKVFLECVQDMDHENMFWYRQDPGLGLRLIYFSYDVKMKEKGDIPEGYSVSREKKERFSLILESASTNQTSMYLCATGQFSNQPQHFGDGTRLSIL.

The V call is TRBV19, the J call TRBJ1-6; 9 nucleotides agree with TRBD1. CDR1 is LNHDA and CDR2 is SQIVND in the germline V gene (reference sequence). The junction had 8 bases not matched to a gene; V was cut back by 7 bases and J by 10 bases. The length of the CDR3 is 14 residues. CDR3 protein: CASNRDRVGSPLHF. For the CDR3, the DNA is TGTGCCAGTAACCGGGACAGGGTTGGCTCACCCCTCCACTTT. Complete variable domain (other parts from reference TRBV19 and TRBJ1-6): DGGITQSPKYLFRKEGQNVTLSCEQNLNHDAMYWYRQDPGQGLRLIYYSQIVNDFQKGDIAEGYSVSREKKESFPLTVTSAQKNPTAFYLCASNRDRVGSPLHFGNGTRLTVT.

This clonotype was seen ten or more times. CDR3 sequence: CASSLVGNPSGGNTIYF. CDR3 in DNA: TGTGCCAGCAGCTTAGTAGGGAACCCATCCGGGGGAAACACCATATATTTT. This chain joins TRBV7-2 and TRBJ1-3; unclear D gene. Germline V gives CDR1 SGHTA, CDR2 FQGNSA. With 1 base removed from V and 4 bases from J, the gap between germline ends came to 17 bases. The CDR3 spans 17 residues.

The J gene is TRBJ1-1, the V gene TRBV29-1; D perhaps matches TRBD1 (6 bases). This CDR3 spans 12 amino acids. CDR1 is SQVTM and CDR2 is ANQGSEA in the germline V gene. V was cut by 2 bases and J by 6 bases, with 10 bases left in between. CDR3: CSVERGGAEAFF. Here the CDR3 DNA reads TGCAGCGTTGAAAGGGGGGGCGCTGAAGCTTTCTTT.

This chain uses TRBV2 with TRBJ1-5, with D possibly being TRBD1 (6 bases). Looked up from germline, CDR1 is SNHLY and CDR2 is FYNNEI. The V and J ends lost 6 bases and 11 bases respectively, with 20 bases between them. This CDR3 is 14 amino acids long. CDR3 loop: CASSQGGVGRAQHF. In DNA form, the CDR3 reads TGTGCCAGCAGCCAAGGGGGGGTCGGTCGGGCCCAGCATTTT.

The chain links TRBV12-3 or TRBV12-4 to TRBJ1-1; possibly TRBD1 for D (5 bases). The V gene lost 5 bases and the J gene lost 6 bases, with 13 bases spanning the gap. This CDR3 region has 13 residues. CDR3 DNA sequence: TGTGCCAGCAGTGGGGCCAGGAGCGCTGAAGCTTTCTTT. Translating gives CASSGARSAEAFF.

This rearrangement joins TRBV6-2 or TRBV6-3 to TRBJ2-7, with D possibly TRBD2 on 6 matching bases. Germline V CDR1 and CDR2: MNHEY, SVGEGT. Trimming cost V 4 bases and J 3 bases, with 13 bases left between them. The CDR3 runs to 14 residues. CDR3 sequence reads: CASSSGNSGYEQYF. CDR3 nucleotide sequence: TGTGCCAGCAGTTCCGGTAATAGCGGCTACGAGCAGTACTTC.

In this sample, this clonotype turned up a few times. The V and J genes are TRBV7-2 and TRBJ2-3; TRBD2 agrees at 7 bases. Trimming took 0 bases from V and 3 from J; bases not matched to a gene: 6. Germline CDR1 SGHTA, CDR2 FQGNSA. The CDR3 is 16 amino acids. The CDR3 loop is CASSLAGGGGTDTQYF. CDR3 DNA sequence: TGTGCCAGCAGCTTAGCGGGGGGGGGGGGTACAGATACGCAGTATTTT.

The rearrangement uses TRBV10-3 and TRBJ1-1, with 9 bases that match TRBD1. Per germline, CDR1 ENHRY and CDR2 SYGVKD. The CDR3 contains 14 residues. The V and J ends lost 11 bases and 1 base, in that order; junction bases with no gene match: 8. The CDR3 region is CAALPDRGNTEAFF. The CDR3 coding sequence is TGTGCCGCCCTGCCGGACAGGGGGAACACTGAAGCTTTCTTT.

A note on this clonotype: The junction and the germline gene differ at one end; a read error may be behind it. This rearrangement joins TRBV7-4 to TRBJ2-1, with D perhaps assigned TRBD1 or TRBD2 (5 bases each). CDR1 is SGHVT and CDR2 is SQSDAQ in the germline V gene. The CDR3 is made up of 16 amino acids. The CDR3 region is CASRLEGSSSYNEQFF. Here the CDR3 DNA reads TGTGCCAGCCGCTTAGAGGGGTCGAGCTCCTACAATGAGCAGTTCTTC.

This clonotype was seen more than once but under ten times. The chain has TRBV7-9 and TRBJ1-6; unclear D gene. Per germline, CDR1 SEHNR and CDR2 FQNEAQ (reference sequence). V shed 4 bases and J shed 5 bases, with 9 bases lying between them. This CDR3 is built from 14 residues. The CDR3 nucleotides are TGTGCCAGCAGCTCGCGACCCGATAATTCACCCCTCCACTTT. It yields the protein CASSSRPDNSPLHF.

This clonotype came up a few times. The rearrangement joins TRBV20-1 to TRBJ1-5, with D unresolved. Germline lookup yields CDR1 DFQATT and CDR2 SNEGSKA (reference sequence). The CDR3 is made up of 13 amino acids. CDR3 sequence (DNA): TGCAGCGCGATAGGGAATAGCAATCAGCCCCAGCATTTT. Its translation: CSAIGNSNQPQHF.

The chain carries TRBV10-3 and TRBJ2-7; the match to TRBD2 covers 10 bases. From germline, CDR1 is ENHRY and CDR2 SYGVKD. The CDR3 has 14 amino acids. V shed 3 bases and J 9 bases; nucleotides not matched to a gene: 8. The CDR3 coding sequence is TGTGCCATCAGTGAACAAGCGGGAGGGCCCGGGCAGTACTTC. It is translated as CAISEQAGGPGQYF.